A selection of T cell receptor beta chains follows, all from one sample in a study of beta chain features in type 1 diabetes. Sequencing used immunoSEQ multiplex PCR; TCRdb keeps in-frame clones, though not all of them. This sample has 200,000 to 300,000 clones; 68% occur once, and the top ten carry almost 0.055%. Sequencing input: naive CD4+ T cells from blood. These receptors originate from a man aged 25-45 years in good health. CDR3s include the opening cysteine and the closing phenylalanine or tryptophan. The order of the fields is CDR3 protein, CDR3 DNA, J gene, V gene, clone size, D gene. The D gene is left open where the match is weak. Only some rows state a clone size, as once, few, many or a class for expanded clones.

cdr3_aa: CASGLSGTDTQYF
cdr3_nt: TGTGCCAGCGGACTTAGCGGCACAGATACGCAGTATTTT
j_call: TRBJ2-3
v_call: TRBV4-2
clone_size: .
d_call: .

cdr3_aa: CAVPSGTSGGASYNEQFF
cdr3_nt: TGTGCCGTACCTTCCGGGACTAGCGGGGGTGCTAGCTACAATGAGCAGTTCTTC
j_call: TRBJ2-1
v_call: TRBV5-4
clone_size: once
d_call: TRBD2

cdr3_aa: CAWITGTGEKLFF
cdr3_nt: TGTGCCTGGATAACAGGGACTGGGGAAAAACTGTTTTTT
j_call: TRBJ1-4
v_call: TRBV30
clone_size: .
d_call: .

cdr3_aa: CASSLVYNEQFF
cdr3_nt: TGTGCCAGCAGCTTAGTCTACAATGAGCAGTTCTTC
j_call: TRBJ2-1
v_call: TRBV7-2
clone_size: .
d_call: .

cdr3_aa: CASSTTGTPVRLSGDADTQYF
cdr3_nt: TGTGCCAGCAGCACAACCGGGACGCCGGTTCGACTATCCGGAGACGCAGATACGCAGTATTTT
j_call: TRBJ2-3
v_call: TRBV9
clone_size: .
d_call: .

cdr3_aa: CASSIDRGTGELFF
cdr3_nt: TGTGCCAGCAGCATCGATCGGGGCACCGGGGAGCTGTTTTTT
j_call: TRBJ2-2
v_call: TRBV27
clone_size: few
d_call: .

cdr3_aa: CASSLDSQGNSYNSPLHF
cdr3_nt: TGCGCCAGCAGCTTGGATTCCCAGGGGAACTCCTATAATTCACCCCTCCACTTT
j_call: TRBJ1-6
v_call: TRBV5-1
clone_size: .
d_call: .

cdr3_aa: CASSEVGEEQFF
cdr3_nt: TGTGCCAGCAGTGAGGTAGGGGAGGAGCAGTTCTTC
j_call: TRBJ2-1
v_call: TRBV5-4
clone_size: .
d_call: .

cdr3_aa: CASSEFGDSTDTQYF
cdr3_nt: TGTGCCAGCAGTGAATTCGGGGATAGCACAGATACGCAGTATTTT
j_call: TRBJ2-3
v_call: TRBV25-1
clone_size: .
d_call: .

cdr3_aa: CSAKVNTEAFF
cdr3_nt: TGCAGTGCTAAAGTGAACACTGAAGCTTTCTTT
j_call: TRBJ1-1
v_call: TRBV20-1
clone_size: .
d_call: .

cdr3_aa: CASSFSGSGMGETQYF
cdr3_nt: TGTGCCAGCAGCTTTAGCGGGAGCGGGATGGGAGAGACCCAGTACTTC
j_call: TRBJ2-5
v_call: TRBV5-4
clone_size: .
d_call: TRBD2

cdr3_aa: CASFGQNTEAFF
cdr3_nt: TGTGCCAGCTTTGGACAGAACACTGAAGCTTTCTTT
j_call: TRBJ1-1
v_call: TRBV25-1
clone_size: .
d_call: .

cdr3_aa: CASSLVKYNEQFF
cdr3_nt: TGTGCCAGCAGCTTAGTCAAGTACAATGAGCAGTTCTTC
j_call: TRBJ2-1
v_call: TRBV7-6
clone_size: .
d_call: .

cdr3_aa: CAWSPGQSSYNEQFF
cdr3_nt: TGTGCCTGGAGTCCGGGGCAGAGCTCCTACAATGAGCAGTTCTTC
j_call: TRBJ2-1
v_call: TRBV30
clone_size: once
d_call: .

cdr3_aa: CATSRGGQSSYEQYF
cdr3_nt: TGTGCCACCAGCAGAGGCGGACAGAGTTCTTACGAGCAGTACTTC
j_call: TRBJ2-7
v_call: TRBV15
clone_size: .
d_call: .

cdr3_aa: CSAMTGTNTGELFF
cdr3_nt: TGCAGCGCTATGACAGGGACGAACACCGGGGAGCTGTTTTTT
j_call: TRBJ2-2
v_call: TRBV29-1
clone_size: .
d_call: TRBD1

cdr3_aa: CSVERGEAFF
cdr3_nt: TGCAGCGTTGAACGTGGCGAAGCTTTCTTT
j_call: TRBJ1-1
v_call: TRBV29-1
clone_size: .
d_call: .

cdr3_aa: CASREDKVGKNIQYF
cdr3_nt: TGTGCCAGTAGGGAAGACAAAGTGGGCAAAAACATTCAGTACTTC
j_call: TRBJ2-4
v_call: TRBV19
clone_size: .
d_call: .

cdr3_aa: CASSLSGSAADTQYF
cdr3_nt: TGCGCCAGCAGCTTGAGTGGATCGGCGGCAGATACGCAGTATTTT
j_call: TRBJ2-3
v_call: TRBV5-1
clone_size: .
d_call: .

cdr3_aa: CASSLIGTGDIQYF
cdr3_nt: TGTGCCAGCAGCTTAATTGGTACGGGAGACATTCAGTACTTC
j_call: TRBJ2-4
v_call: TRBV7-9
clone_size: .
d_call: .

cdr3_aa: CAWREQGSSYEQYF
cdr3_nt: TGTGCCTGGAGGGAACAGGGGTCATCCTACGAGCAGTACTTC
j_call: TRBJ2-7
v_call: TRBV30
clone_size: .
d_call: TRBD1

cdr3_aa: CSAWAQETQYF
cdr3_nt: TGCAGTGCTTGGGCCCAGGAGACCCAGTACTTC
j_call: TRBJ2-5
v_call: TRBV20-1
clone_size: once
d_call: .

cdr3_aa: CASSRLTSGSYNEQFF
cdr3_nt: TGTGCCAGCAGCCGGCTTACTAGCGGGTCCTACAATGAGCAGTTCTTC
j_call: TRBJ2-1
v_call: TRBV14
clone_size: .
d_call: TRBD2

cdr3_aa: CSGLGQGAYEQYF
cdr3_nt: TGCAGCGGATTGGGACAGGGAGCGTACGAGCAGTACTTC
j_call: TRBJ2-7
v_call: TRBV29-1
clone_size: .
d_call: TRBD1

cdr3_aa: CAWSTDRNTEAFF
cdr3_nt: TGTGCCTGGAGCACAGACAGGAACACTGAAGCTTTCTTT
j_call: TRBJ1-1
v_call: TRBV30
clone_size: few
d_call: .

cdr3_aa: CASSGVGRRATGELFF
cdr3_nt: TGTGCCAGCAGTGGCGTTGGCCGAAGGGCTACCGGGGAGCTGTTTTTT
j_call: TRBJ2-2
v_call: TRBV6-1
clone_size: .
d_call: .

cdr3_aa: CAWNGGRKEKLFF
cdr3_nt: TGTGCCTGGAATGGGGGCCGAAAGGAAAAACTGTTTTTT
j_call: TRBJ1-4
v_call: TRBV30
clone_size: once
d_call: .

cdr3_aa: CASSLGPQETQYF
cdr3_nt: TGCGCCAGCAGCTTGGGCCCCCAAGAGACCCAGTACTTC
j_call: TRBJ2-5
v_call: TRBV5-1
clone_size: few
d_call: .

cdr3_aa: CAWTSQETQYF
cdr3_nt: TGTGCCTGGACTAGTCAAGAGACCCAGTACTTC
j_call: TRBJ2-5
v_call: TRBV30
clone_size: .
d_call: .

cdr3_aa: CASRARETQYF
cdr3_nt: TGTGCCAGTCGGGCGCGGGAGACCCAGTACTTC
j_call: TRBJ2-5
v_call: TRBV11-2
clone_size: .
d_call: .

cdr3_aa: CASSPSRVAVFNEQFF
cdr3_nt: TGTGCCAGCAGCCCTTCACGTGTGGCCGTGTTCAATGAGCAGTTCTTC
j_call: TRBJ2-1
v_call: TRBV7-9
clone_size: once
d_call: .

cdr3_aa: CAWSDNLNTEAFF
cdr3_nt: TGTGCCTGGAGTGATAACTTAAACACTGAAGCTTTCTTT
j_call: TRBJ1-1
v_call: TRBV30
clone_size: .
d_call: .

cdr3_aa: CASSERTLYSYNEQFF
cdr3_nt: TGTGCCAGCAGTGAAAGGACATTATACTCCTACAATGAGCAGTTCTTC
j_call: TRBJ2-1
v_call: TRBV2
clone_size: .
d_call: .

cdr3_aa: CAWSKARTSGSYNEQFF
cdr3_nt: TGTGCCTGGAGCAAAGCCAGGACTAGCGGGAGCTACAATGAGCAGTTCTTC
j_call: TRBJ2-1
v_call: TRBV30
clone_size: few
d_call: TRBD2

cdr3_aa: CAITGVGYGYTF
cdr3_nt: TGTGCCATTACAGGGGTCGGATATGGCTACACCTTC
j_call: TRBJ1-2
v_call: TRBV10-3
clone_size: .
d_call: TRBD1

cdr3_aa: CASSLVPGGPKADTQYF
cdr3_nt: TGTGCCAGCAGCTTAGTCCCGGGAGGGCCAAAGGCAGATACGCAGTATTTT
j_call: TRBJ2-3
v_call: TRBV7-2
clone_size: few
d_call: TRBD2

cdr3_aa: CSVMTSPGGETQYF
cdr3_nt: TGCAGCGTCATGACTAGTCCCGGGGGGGAGACCCAGTACTTC
j_call: TRBJ2-5
v_call: TRBV29-1
clone_size: .
d_call: TRBD2

cdr3_aa: CAWSPGHEQYF
cdr3_nt: TGTGCCTGGAGCCCTGGGCACGAGCAGTACTTC
j_call: TRBJ2-7
v_call: TRBV30
clone_size: .
d_call: .

cdr3_aa: CASSSTPYEQYF
cdr3_nt: TGTGCCAGCAGTAGTACCCCCTACGAGCAGTACTTC
j_call: TRBJ2-7
v_call: TRBV7-2
clone_size: few
d_call: .

cdr3_aa: CASSVSGGGYNEQFF
cdr3_nt: TGTGCCAGCAGCGTTAGCGGGGGGGGCTACAATGAGCAGTTCTTC
j_call: TRBJ2-1
v_call: TRBV7-2
clone_size: .
d_call: TRBD2

cdr3_aa: CSVSPGVANTGELFF
cdr3_nt: TGCAGCGTTAGCCCAGGGGTAGCGAACACCGGGGAGCTGTTTTTT
j_call: TRBJ2-2
v_call: TRBV29-1
clone_size: .
d_call: .

cdr3_aa: CASSLHSSYNEQFF
cdr3_nt: TGTGCCAGCAGTTTACACAGCTCCTACAATGAGCAGTTCTTC
j_call: TRBJ2-1
v_call: TRBV28
clone_size: .
d_call: .

cdr3_aa: CASSFRSGSTDTQYF
cdr3_nt: TGTGCCAGCAGCTTCAGAAGCGGGAGTACAGATACGCAGTATTTT
j_call: TRBJ2-3
v_call: TRBV9
clone_size: .
d_call: TRBD2

cdr3_aa: CASSYSDRDYGYTF
cdr3_nt: TGTGCCAGCAGTTACTCGGACAGGGACTATGGCTACACCTTC
j_call: TRBJ1-2
v_call: TRBV6-6
clone_size: .
d_call: TRBD1

cdr3_aa: CAWRGDTEAFF
cdr3_nt: TGTGCCTGGAGGGGGGACACTGAAGCTTTCTTT
j_call: TRBJ1-1
v_call: TRBV30
clone_size: .
d_call: .

cdr3_aa: CASSLGWGDQETQYF
cdr3_nt: TGTGCCAGCAGCCTTGGATGGGGGGATCAAGAGACCCAGTACTTC
j_call: TRBJ2-5
v_call: TRBV7-8
clone_size: .
d_call: .

cdr3_aa: CASSELGRGPYYEQYF
cdr3_nt: TGTGCCAGCAGTGAATTGGGACGGGGCCCCTACTACGAGCAGTACTTC
j_call: TRBJ2-7
v_call: TRBV25-1
clone_size: .
d_call: .

cdr3_aa: CASSLDPGAKNIQYF
cdr3_nt: TGTGCCAGCAGCTTAGATCCGGGGGCCAAAAACATTCAGTACTTC
j_call: TRBJ2-4
v_call: TRBV7-8
clone_size: .
d_call: .

cdr3_aa: CAWTDRDYNEQFF
cdr3_nt: TGTGCCTGGACAGACAGGGACTACAATGAGCAGTTCTTC
j_call: TRBJ2-1
v_call: TRBV30
clone_size: .
d_call: TRBD1

cdr3_aa: CSGKGQGPTEAFF
cdr3_nt: TGCAGCGGGAAGGGACAGGGGCCCACTGAAGCTTTCTTT
j_call: TRBJ1-1
v_call: TRBV29-1
clone_size: .
d_call: TRBD1

cdr3_aa: CASSLGKGDTQYF
cdr3_nt: TGTGCCAGCAGCTTAGGGAAAGGAGATACGCAGTATTTT
j_call: TRBJ2-3
v_call: TRBV7-2
clone_size: .
d_call: .

cdr3_aa: CASSVPNGELFF
cdr3_nt: TGTGCCAGCAGTGTTCCGAACGGGGAGCTGTTTTTT
j_call: TRBJ2-2
v_call: TRBV2
clone_size: .
d_call: .

cdr3_aa: CASSQTGGTYEQYF
cdr3_nt: TGTGCCAGCAGCCAGACAGGGGGCACCTACGAGCAGTACTTC
j_call: TRBJ2-7
v_call: TRBV7-2
clone_size: .
d_call: TRBD1